Reported below is one T cell receptor beta chain. The sample is drawn from a study of cytomegalovirus exposure and HLA in healthy donors. There are 17 residues in the CDR3. The V segment lost 1 base and the J segment 4 bases; nucleotides outside the gene matches: 9. In germline, CDR1 is MGHRA, CDR2 YSYEKL. The PCR made use of 60 Vbeta and 13 Jbeta primers. The method was immunoSEQ multiplex PCR; TCRdb's version includes in-frame clones alone and lacks a portion of them. This table has about 160,000 clones, around 84% appearing once. The receptor comes from a woman in her 40s in good health and CMV-seronegative. V gene TRBV4-1 combines with J gene TRBJ2-5; 10 bases line up with TRBD2. Material for sequencing was PBMCs. CDR3 in amino acids: CASSQVWGSGGLETQYF. CDR3 bases: TGCGCCAGCAGCCAAGTGTGGGGTAGCGGGGGGTTAGAGACCCAGTACTTC.